A single sample is the source of the 20 T cell receptor beta chains below, sequenced in a study of shared clonotypes between healthy human individuals. Measured with immunoSEQ multiplex PCR; TCRdb has only the in-frame clones, and not every one. Found here are over 950,000 clones, around 77% of them singletons; the top ten hold about 0.94%. The sequenced sample consisted of memory CD4+ T cells from PBMCs. Sample subset: CD45RA-negative fraction. These receptors were collected from a man in his late teens or twenties in good health. Some clones in this sample may be carry-over from other donors' samples.

In its sample, this clone was seen a few times. This chain joins TRBV2 and TRBJ2-2; D gene ambiguous. Germline V gene lookup returns CDR1 SNHLY and CDR2 FYNNEI. The ends were cut back, 2 bases at V and 3 bases at J, with 7 bases in the middle. The CDR3 spans 14 residues. CDR3 loop: CASSEQIYTGELFF. The CDR3 DNA is TGTGCCAGCAGTGAACAGATCTACACCGGGGAGCTGTTTTTT. The variable domain in full, with the rest retrieved from reference TRBV2 and TRBJ2-2, is EPEVTQTPSHQVTQMGQEVILRCVPISNHLYFYWYRQILGQKVEFLVSFYNNEISEKSEIFDDQFSVERPDGSNFTLKIRSTKLEDSAMYFCASSEQIYTGELFFGEGSRLTVL.

The chain combines TRBV4-2 with TRBJ2-1; a weak D match, TRBD2 (5 bases). CDR3 length: 16 residues. Germline-derived CDR1 and CDR2 are LGHNA and YNFKEQ. V lost 0 bases to trimming and J lost 2 bases, with 11 bases between them. The CDR3 loop reads CASSQEGSLPYNEQFF. The CDR3 nucleotides read TGTGCCAGCAGCCAAGAAGGGAGCTTGCCCTACAATGAGCAGTTCTTC.

The J gene is TRBJ2-5, the V gene TRBV5-4, with D possibly matching TRBD1 (6 bases). The germline CDR1 and CDR2 sequences are SGHNT and YYREEE (reference sequence). There are 15 residues in the CDR3. Trimming removed 4 bases at V and 4 bases at J, with 17 bases between. The CDR3 spells CASSRIQGSGETQYF. For the CDR3, the DNA is TGTGCCAGCAGCCGAATACAGGGATCAGGAGAGACCCAGTACTTC.

The V and J genes are TRBV6-1 and TRBJ1-5; D unclear. CDR1 MNHNS and CDR2 SASEGT come from the germline V gene. V lost 1 base, J lost 3 bases, and 13 bases lay in between. The CDR3 is 16 residues long. CDR3 in DNA: TGTGCCAGCAGTGAAGACGGGTACGGATACAATCAGCCCCAGCATTTT. It codes for CASSEDGYGYNQPQHF.

The chain links TRBV13 to TRBJ2-2, with unresolved D. V was trimmed by 5 bases and J by 4 bases, leaving 8 bases between them. The CDR3 totals 13 residues. Looked up from germline, CDR1 is PRHDT and CDR2 is FYEKMQ (reference sequence). CDR3 protein: CASSPRGTGELFF. DNA for the CDR3: TGTGCCAGCAGCCCCCGTGGCACCGGGGAGCTGTTTTTT.

This clone has only one observation. The rearrangement uses TRBV28 and TRBJ1-1, with D possibly matching TRBD1 (6 bases). The CDR3 runs to 14 residues. Per germline, CDR1 MDHEN and CDR2 SYDVKM. V dropped 6 bases and J dropped 6 bases, with 17 bases sitting between them. Here the CDR3 DNA reads TGTGCCAGCAGCCAGGACAGAATTGTGTCTGAAGCTTTCTTT. Its translation: CASSQDRIVSEAFF.

This clone was found a few times. V and J are TRBV4-1 and TRBJ1-5; the match to TRBD1 covers 9 bases. CDR1 is MGHRA, CDR2 YSYEKL, per germline. The CDR3 extends over 14 amino acids. Germline trimming cut 4 bases from V and 4 bases from J; bases unmatched to any gene: 2. CDR3 sequence: CASSRDRANQPQHF. In DNA, the CDR3 is TGCGCCAGCAGCCGGGACAGGGCAAATCAGCCCCAGCATTTT.

This chain links TRBV13 with TRBJ1-1; 9 bases fit TRBD1. CDR1 and CDR2 (germline): PRHDT, FYEKMQ (reference sequence). This CDR3 comprises 15 residues. With 5 bases clipped from V and 7 bases from J, the junction kept 11 bases outside the gene matches. The CDR3 DNA is TGTGCCAGCAGCATAAGGTTAACAGGGGGCAGTGAAGCTTTCTTT. It encodes CASSIRLTGGSEAFF.

V and J are TRBV28 and TRBJ2-5; TRBD2 might be the D (7 bases). The CDR3 runs to 15 residues. V was shortened by 4 bases and J by 4 bases, with 16 bases between the two germline ends. Looked up from germline, CDR1 is MDHEN and CDR2 is SYDVKM. As DNA, the CDR3 is TGTGCCAGCAGTTCCCCGGGGGGCCCGCGAGAGACCCAGTACTTC. Its protein product is CASSSPGGPRETQYF.

V and J are TRBV11-2 and TRBJ2-5, with D unclear. The V gene's germline CDR1 is SGHAT and CDR2 FQNNGV. Trimming shortened V by 5 bases and J by 3 bases, and 16 bases separated the two germline ends. This CDR3 contains 15 residues. Here the CDR3 reads CASSQDRHREETQYF. The CDR3 DNA follows: TGTGCCAGCAGCCAAGATCGCCACAGAGAAGAGACCCAGTACTTC.

The chain has TRBV5-1 and TRBJ2-7, with TRBD2 identical over 9 bases. Germline lookup yields CDR1 SGHRS and CDR2 YFSETQ. With 0 bases clipped from V and 3 bases from J, the junction kept 7 bases outside the gene matches. The CDR3 runs to 16 residues. The CDR3, as DNA: TGCGCCAGCAGCTTGGGACTCGGGACTAGCATCTACGAGCAGTACTTC. Its protein product is CASSLGLGTSIYEQYF.

The V gene is TRBV7-9, the J gene TRBJ1-3; 9 bases are shared with TRBD1. The germline CDR1 and CDR2 sequences are SEHNR and FQNEAQ (reference sequence). Trimming removed 4 bases from V and 4 bases from J; junction bases left unmatched: 5. The CDR3 consists of 15 residues. In DNA form, the CDR3 reads TGTGCCAGCAGCTCCGGGACAGGGCGGGGAAACACCATATATTTT. Amino acids: CASSSGTGRGNTIYF.

The CDR3 is CASRTRRGETQYF. The CDR3 DNA reads as TGTGCCAGCAGGACTAGGCGGGGAGAGACCCAGTACTTC. The V gene is TRBV27, the J gene TRBJ2-5; D may be TRBD2 (6 bases). Germline V gives CDR1 MNHEY, CDR2 SMNVEV (reference sequence). Trimming left V 6 bases short and J 4 bases short, with 12 bases between. The CDR3 totals 13 residues.

The V and J genes are TRBV7-2 and TRBJ1-5, with a weak D call TRBD1 (5 bases). This CDR3 region has 16 residues. Trimming stripped 4 bases from V and 1 base from J, with 14 bases between. Per germline, CDR1 SGHTA and CDR2 FQGNSA. CDR3 residues: CASSSWVGRSNQPQHF. The CDR3, as DNA: TGTGCCAGCAGCTCTTGGGTGGGGCGGAGCAATCAGCCCCAGCATTTT.

The J gene is TRBJ2-7, the V gene TRBV5-1, with TRBD1 identical over 9 bases. J gave up 1 base and V 4 bases, and 6 bases lay outside the gene matches. The germline CDR1 and CDR2 sequences are SGHRS and YFSETQ. This CDR3 is built from 15 residues. CDR3 nucleotides: TGCGCCAGCAGCCCCGAGGGACAGGGTTCCTACGAGCAGTACTTC. Residues: CASSPEGQGSYEQYF.

This clone was counted once. V is TRBV30 and J is TRBJ2-2; no firm D call. The CDR3 has 14 amino acids. Trimming removed 3 bases at V and 0 bases at J, with 8 bases between. In germline, CDR1 is GTSNPN, CDR2 SVGIG (reference sequence). In DNA, the CDR3 is TGTGCCTGGAGGACCAGACCGAACACCGGGGAGCTGTTTTTT. It encodes CAWRTRPNTGELFF.

This chain joins TRBV28 and TRBJ1-1; D unclear. Trimming took off 7 bases at V and 0 bases at J, with 12 bases between the two ends. The CDR3 is 14 residues long. Germline V gene data show CDR1 as MDHEN and CDR2 as SYDVKM. The CDR3 loop reads CASTREFVNTEAFF. CDR3 in DNA: TGTGCCAGCACCCGGGAGTTTGTGAACACTGAAGCTTTCTTT. The full variable domain, in which reference TRBV28 and TRBJ1-1 provide the parts outside the CDR3, is DVKVTQSSRYLVKRTGEKVFLECVQDMDHENMFWYRQDPGLGLRLIYFSYDVKMKEKGDIPEGYSVSREKKERFSLILESASTNQTSMYLCASTREFVNTEAFFGQGTRLTVV.

CDR3 loop: CASSRDLGQGGQPQHF. CDR3 nucleotides: TGTGCCAGCAGTCGGGATCTTGGCCAGGGGGGACAGCCCCAGCATTTT. The rearrangement links TRBV4-2 to TRBJ1-5; 7 bases match TRBD1. The germline CDR1 and CDR2 sequences are LGHNA and YNFKEQ. The CDR3 is 16 residues long. V was pared by 6 bases and J by 7 bases, with 15 bases of the junction left unmatched.

J is TRBJ1-1 and V is TRBV6-1; no clear D. Germline V lookup: CDR1 MNHNS, CDR2 SASEGT. V was clipped by 4 bases and J by 5 bases, with 14 bases between them. This CDR3 comprises 14 residues. CDR3 amino acids: CASSGPTGWTEAFF. The CDR3, as DNA: TGTGCCAGCAGTGGGCCAACTGGCTGGACTGAAGCTTTCTTT.

The chain links TRBV18 to TRBJ2-1, with 10 bases identical to TRBD1. Trimming cost V 3 bases and J 6 bases; bases outside gene matches: 14. The germline gives CDR1 KGHSH, CDR2 LQKENI. The CDR3 sequence is 18 residues long. Here the CDR3 reads CASSPPGPDRGLSNEQFF. The CDR3 bases are TGTGCCAGCTCACCTCCCGGGCCCGACAGGGGGCTGAGCAATGAGCAGTTCTTC.